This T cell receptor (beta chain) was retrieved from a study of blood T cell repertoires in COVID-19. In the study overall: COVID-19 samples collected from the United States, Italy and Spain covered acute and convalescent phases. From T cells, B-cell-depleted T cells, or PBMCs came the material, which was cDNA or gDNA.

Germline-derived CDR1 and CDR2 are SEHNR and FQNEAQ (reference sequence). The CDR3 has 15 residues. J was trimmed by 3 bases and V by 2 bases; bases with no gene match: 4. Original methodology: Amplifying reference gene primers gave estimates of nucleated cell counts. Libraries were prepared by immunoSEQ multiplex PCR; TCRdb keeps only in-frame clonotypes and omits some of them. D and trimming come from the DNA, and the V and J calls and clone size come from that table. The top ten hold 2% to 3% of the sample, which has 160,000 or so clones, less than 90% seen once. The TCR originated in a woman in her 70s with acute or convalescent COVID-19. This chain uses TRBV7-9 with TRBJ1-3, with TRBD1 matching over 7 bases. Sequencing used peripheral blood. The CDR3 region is CASSLQGGGGNTIYF. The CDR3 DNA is TGTGCCAGCAGCTTACAAGGGGGCGGTGGAAACACCATATATTTT.